This T cell receptor beta chain was documented in a study of lymphopenia after photon versus proton radiotherapy. Study-wide points: A bigger post-nadir fall in TCR diversity correlated inversely with survival time in deceased patients. Oligoclonal CD8+ Temra expansion after nadir drove photon patients' diversity drop.

Comments on this clone: Its antigen remains unidentified.

The CDR3 has 13 residues. Germline V gene data show CDR1 as SGHRS and CDR2 as YFSETQ. Germline trimming cut 1 base from V and 6 bases from J; bases unmatched to any gene: 3. TCRdb's table, derived via immunoSEQ multiplex PCR, lists solely in-frame clones and lacks some. The top ten hold about a tenth of the sample, which has tens of thousands of clones, around 83% seen once. Material: peripheral blood, obtained from a patient treated with proton-based radiotherapy. This receptor was taken from a woman aged 70-85 years with pancreatic cancer. Some clones in this sample may be carry-over from other donors' samples. The V and J genes are TRBV5-1 and TRBJ2-7; 8 nucleotides agree with TRBD2. The CDR3 here is CASSLMTSAEQYF. As DNA, the CDR3 is TGCGCCAGCAGCTTGATGACTAGCGCCGAGCAGTACTTC.